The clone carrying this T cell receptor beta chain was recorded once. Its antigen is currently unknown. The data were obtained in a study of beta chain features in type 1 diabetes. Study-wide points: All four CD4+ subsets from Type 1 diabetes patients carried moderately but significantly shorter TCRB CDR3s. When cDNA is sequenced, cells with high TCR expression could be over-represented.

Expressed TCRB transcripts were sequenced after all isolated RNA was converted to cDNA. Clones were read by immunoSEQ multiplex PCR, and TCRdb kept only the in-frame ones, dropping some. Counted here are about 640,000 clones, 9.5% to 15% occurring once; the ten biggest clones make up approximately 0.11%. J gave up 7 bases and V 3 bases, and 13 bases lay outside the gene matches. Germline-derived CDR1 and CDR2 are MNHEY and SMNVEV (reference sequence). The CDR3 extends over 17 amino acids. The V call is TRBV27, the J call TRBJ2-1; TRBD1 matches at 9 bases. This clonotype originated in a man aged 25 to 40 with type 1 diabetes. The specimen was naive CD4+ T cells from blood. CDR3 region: CASSFRTGTGRRNEQFF. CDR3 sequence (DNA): TGTGCCAGCAGTTTTCGAACCGGGACAGGGAGAAGAAATGAGCAGTTCTTC.